The following is a TCR beta chain sequence with its context. Its antigen is unknown. This sample stems from a study of cytomegalovirus exposure and HLA in healthy donors. The V end was cut by 0 bases, the J end by 4 bases, with 11 bases between. The CDR3 is 14 residues long. Germline CDR1 reads SGHNT; CDR2 reads YYREEE (reference sequence). Primers: 60 Vbeta forward and 13 Jbeta reverse. TCRdb's copy holds only in-frame clones and misses some; the assay was immunoSEQ multiplex PCR. The sample yields approximately 190,000 clones, roughly 80% seen once. The study's findings and limits: In an earlier analysis, in some 600 donors, most V segments appeared productive either ~87% or ~30% of the time.

This chain connects TRBV5-4 to TRBJ2-7; D remains unclear. The sequencing input was PBMCs. The sequence was obtained from a woman in her twenties or thirties in good health and CMV-seropositive. Written as DNA, the CDR3 is TGTGCCAGCAGCTTGGGAGGATTTTCTTACGAGCAGTACTTC. Its translation is CASSLGGFSYEQYF.